These T cell receptor beta chains were read from a single sample in a study of shared clonotypes between healthy human individuals. The assay was immunoSEQ multiplex PCR, and TCRdb's table has in-frame clones only and misses some. The top ten hold approximately 0.35% of the sample, which has around 2.5 million clones, 80% to 95% seen once. The sequenced sample consisted of naive CD4+ T cells from PBMCs. The receptors derive from a man between 18 and 29 years old in good health. Some clones in this sample may be carry-over from other donors' samples. The CDR3 runs from the conserved cysteine through the conserved F or W. D genes are given only for firm matches. A row's size may be missing; if present it is once, few, many or a size class.

d_call	j_call	clone_size	v_call	cdr3_nt	cdr3_aa
NA	TRBJ2-5	NA	TRBV7-5	TGTGTCAGAAGCTTAATTAACAGGACCCATTGGGAGACCCAGTACTTC	CVRSLINRTHWETQYF
NA	TRBJ2-2	NA	TRBV27	TGTGCCAGCAGTTTAGTGTTATCCAGCCATAACACCGGGGAGCTGTTTTTT	CASSLVLSSHNTGELFF
TRBD2	TRBJ2-3	NA	TRBV6-6	TGTGCCTCTTTAAAAGCGGGAGGAACAGATACGCAGTATTTT	CASLKAGGTDTQYF
TRBD1	TRBJ2-1	NA	TRBV2	TGTGCCAGCAAACAGGGGACCTCCTACAATGAGCAGTTCTTC	CASKQGTSYNEQFF
NA	TRBJ1-5	NA	TRBV28	TGTGCCAGCAGCCATCGAGTAAGTCAGCCCCAGCATTTT	CASSHRVSQPQHF
NA	TRBJ2-2	NA	TRBV27	TGTGCCAGCAGTTCCCCAGGGGGGTCGGACACCGGGGAGCTGTTTTTT	CASSSPGGSDTGELFF
TRBD1	TRBJ1-1	few	TRBV2	TGTGCCAGCAGTGAGAGACAGGGGAATACTGAAGCTTTCTTT	CASSERQGNTEAFF
TRBD1	TRBJ1-1	NA	TRBV6-4	TGTGCCAGCCCTGAACAGGGGCGGACTGAAGCTTTCTTT	CASPEQGRTEAFF
TRBD2	TRBJ2-7	NA	TRBV5-1	TGCGCCAGCAGCTTAAACGGGAGGGCCTACGAGCAGTACTTC	CASSLNGRAYEQYF
NA	TRBJ2-1	NA	TRBV4-2	TGTGCCAGCAGCAGTAGGTCCAATGAGCAGTTCTTC	CASSSRSNEQFF
NA	TRBJ1-5	NA	TRBV10-3	TGTGCCATCAGTGATCCAAATCAGCCCCAGCATTTT	CAISDPNQPQHF
NA	TRBJ2-2	NA	TRBV27	TGTGCCAGCAGTCTAATGGGATCGAACACCGGGGAGCTGTTTTTT	CASSLMGSNTGELFF
NA	TRBJ1-2	NA	TRBV6-5	TGTGCCAGCAGTTACTTGGAGGGAAATGGCTACACCTTC	CASSYLEGNGYTF
NA	TRBJ2-7	NA	TRBV28	TGTGCCAGCAGGCAGGGGGGGCAAACCCTCAACTACGAGCAGTACTTC	CASRQGGQTLNYEQYF
NA	TRBJ2-3	once	TRBV29-1	TGCAGCGTTGCTCGGGAGCCGGATACGCAGTATTTT	CSVAREPDTQYF
NA	TRBJ2-3	NA	TRBV7-9	TGTGCCAGCAGCTTAGTCTCAGATACGCAGTATTTT	CASSLVSDTQYF
NA	TRBJ1-2	NA	TRBV27	TGTGCCAGCAGTTTCATGAGGGGCGGTCACTATGGCTACACCTTC	CASSFMRGGHYGYTF
NA	TRBJ2-1	NA	TRBV6-1	TGTGCCAGCAGTGTGAACACAGGGACTGAGCAGTTCTTC	CASSVNTGTEQFF
NA	TRBJ2-7	NA	TRBV5-4	TGTGCCAGCAGCTTGGGGCAGGGGTCCTACGAGCAGTACTTC	CASSLGQGSYEQYF
NA	TRBJ1-2	NA	TRBV7-2	TGTGCCAGCAGCTGGGGCAGTTCTAACTATGGCTACACCTTC	CASSWGSSNYGYTF
NA	TRBJ2-2	NA	TRBV9	TGTGCCAGCAGCGCAGGGGTCGGGAACACCGGGGAGCTGTTTTTT	CASSAGVGNTGELFF
NA	TRBJ2-2	once	TRBV7-3	TGTGCCAGCAGCGCCACAGGCACCGGGGAGCTGTTTTTT	CASSATGTGELFF